The entry below describes one T cell receptor beta chain. No antigen is known for it. This specimen belongs to a study of cytomegalovirus exposure and HLA in healthy donors. General study findings and limits: TCR beta V segments were, for the most part, productive about 87% or about 30% of the time in an earlier analysis.

With 60 Vbeta and 13 Jbeta primers, the PCR was carried out. The repertoire was sequenced with immunoSEQ multiplex PCR; TCRdb's copy has only in-frame clones and lacks some. The sample comprises roughly 100,000 clones, around 80% of which are singletons, and roughly 3.5% rests with the top ten. In germline, CDR1 is SGHDT, CDR2 YYEEEE. The CDR3 runs to 15 residues. Unmatched junction bases numbered 13, after V lost 3 bases and J lost 8 bases. This clonotype originated in a male donor in good health and CMV-seropositive. The specimen sequenced was PBMCs. The chain links TRBV5-6 to TRBJ1-2; 7 bases line up with TRBD1. As DNA, the CDR3 is TGTGCCAGCAGCTCCCCTCACAGGGGAGTAAGGGGCTACACCTTC. Protein product: CASSSPHRGVRGYTF.